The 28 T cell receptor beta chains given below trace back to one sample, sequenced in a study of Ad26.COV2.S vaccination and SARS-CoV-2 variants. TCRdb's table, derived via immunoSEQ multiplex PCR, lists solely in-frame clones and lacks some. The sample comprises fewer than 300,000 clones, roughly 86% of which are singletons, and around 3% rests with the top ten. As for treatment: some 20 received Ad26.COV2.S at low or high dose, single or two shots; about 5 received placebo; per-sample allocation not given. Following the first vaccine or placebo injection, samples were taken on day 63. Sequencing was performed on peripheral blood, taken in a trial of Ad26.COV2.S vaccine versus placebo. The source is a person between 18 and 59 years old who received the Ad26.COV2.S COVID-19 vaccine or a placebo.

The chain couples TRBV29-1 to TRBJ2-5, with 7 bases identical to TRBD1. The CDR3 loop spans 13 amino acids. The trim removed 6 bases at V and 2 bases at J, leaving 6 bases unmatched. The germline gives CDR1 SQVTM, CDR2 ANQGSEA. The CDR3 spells CSVRQGGQETQYF. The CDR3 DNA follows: TGCAGCGTGCGACAGGGCGGACAAGAGACCCAGTACTTC.

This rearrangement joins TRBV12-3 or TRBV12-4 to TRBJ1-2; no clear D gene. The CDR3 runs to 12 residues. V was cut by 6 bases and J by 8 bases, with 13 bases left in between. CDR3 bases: TGTGCCAGCAGCCCAACCCTCGGGGGCTACACCTTC. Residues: CASSPTLGGYTF.

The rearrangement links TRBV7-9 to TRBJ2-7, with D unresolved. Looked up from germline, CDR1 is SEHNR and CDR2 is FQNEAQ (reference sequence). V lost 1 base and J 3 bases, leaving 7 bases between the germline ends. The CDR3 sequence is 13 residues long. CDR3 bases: TGTGCCAGCAGCTTAGGTCAATACTACGAGCAGTACTTC. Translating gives CASSLGQYYEQYF.

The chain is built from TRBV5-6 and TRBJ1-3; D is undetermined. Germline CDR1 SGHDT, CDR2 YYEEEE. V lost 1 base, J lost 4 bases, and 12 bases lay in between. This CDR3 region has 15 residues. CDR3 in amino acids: CASSLFWGSGNTIYF. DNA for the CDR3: TGTGCCAGCAGCTTGTTTTGGGGATCCGGAAACACCATATATTTT. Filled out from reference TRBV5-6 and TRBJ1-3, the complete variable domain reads DAGVTQSPTHLIKTRGQQVTLRCSPKSGHDTVSWYQQALGQGPQFIFQYYEEEERQRGNFPDRFSGHQFPNYSSELNVNALLLGDSALYLCASSLFWGSGNTIYFGEGSWLTVV.

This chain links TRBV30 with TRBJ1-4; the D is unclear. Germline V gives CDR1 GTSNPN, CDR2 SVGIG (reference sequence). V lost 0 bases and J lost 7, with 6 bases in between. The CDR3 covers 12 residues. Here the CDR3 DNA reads TGTGCCTGGAGTGTACGGAGTGAAAAACTGTTTTTT. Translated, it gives CAWSVRSEKLFF.

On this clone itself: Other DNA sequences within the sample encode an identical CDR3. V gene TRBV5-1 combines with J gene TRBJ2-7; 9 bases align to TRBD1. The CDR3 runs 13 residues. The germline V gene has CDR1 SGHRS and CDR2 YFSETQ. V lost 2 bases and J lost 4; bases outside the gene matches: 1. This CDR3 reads CASSLQGAYEQYF. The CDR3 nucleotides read TGCGCCAGCAGCTTACAGGGGGCTTACGAGCAGTACTTC.

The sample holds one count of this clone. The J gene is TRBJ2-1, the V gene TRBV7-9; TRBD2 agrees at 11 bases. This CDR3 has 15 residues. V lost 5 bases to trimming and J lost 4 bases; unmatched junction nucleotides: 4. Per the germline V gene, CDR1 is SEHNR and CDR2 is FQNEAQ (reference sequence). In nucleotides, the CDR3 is TGTGCCAGCAGCGCGGGACTAGCGGATTACAATGAGCAGTTCTTC. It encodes CASSAGLADYNEQFF.

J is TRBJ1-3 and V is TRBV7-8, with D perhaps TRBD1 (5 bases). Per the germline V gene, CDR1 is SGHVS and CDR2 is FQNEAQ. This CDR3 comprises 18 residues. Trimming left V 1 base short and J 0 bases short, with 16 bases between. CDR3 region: CASSLVRSPGHSGNTIYF. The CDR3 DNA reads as TGTGCCAGCAGCTTAGTTCGTTCCCCTGGACACTCTGGAAACACCATATATTTT.

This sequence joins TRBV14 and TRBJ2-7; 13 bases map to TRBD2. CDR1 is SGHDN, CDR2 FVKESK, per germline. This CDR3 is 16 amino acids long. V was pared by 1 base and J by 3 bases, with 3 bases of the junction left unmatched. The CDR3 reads CASSQVRTSGSYEQYF. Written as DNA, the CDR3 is TGTGCCAGCAGCCAAGTCAGGACTAGCGGGAGCTACGAGCAGTACTTC. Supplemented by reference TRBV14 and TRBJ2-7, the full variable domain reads EAGVTQFPSHSVIEKGQTVTLRCDPISGHDNLYWYRRVMGKEIKFLLHFVKESKQDESGMPNNRFLAERTGGTYSTLKVQPAELEDSGVYFCASSQVRTSGSYEQYFGPGTRLTVT.

The CDR3 reads CASKIPQGRTEAFF. The CDR3 bases are TGTGCCAGCAAAATACCACAGGGGCGGACTGAAGCTTTCTTT. The V gene is TRBV2, the J gene TRBJ1-1; 7 bases fit TRBD1. Germline loops: CDR1 SNHLY, CDR2 FYNNEI. The CDR3 sequence is 14 residues long. The V gene end was trimmed by 7 bases and the J gene end by 5 bases; junction bases not matched to a gene: 10.

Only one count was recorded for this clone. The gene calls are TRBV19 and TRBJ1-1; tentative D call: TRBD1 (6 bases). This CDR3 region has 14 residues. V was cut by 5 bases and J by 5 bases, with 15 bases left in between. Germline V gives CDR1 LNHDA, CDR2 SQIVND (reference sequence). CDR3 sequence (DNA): TGTGCCAGTAGTGCCACAGGGTCGGGAACTGAAGCTTTCTTT. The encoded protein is CASSATGSGTEAFF.

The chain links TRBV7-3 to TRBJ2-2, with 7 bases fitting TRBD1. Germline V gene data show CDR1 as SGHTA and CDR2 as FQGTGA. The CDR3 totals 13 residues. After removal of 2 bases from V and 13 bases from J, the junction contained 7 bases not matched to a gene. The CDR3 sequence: CASSLEWDSGLFF. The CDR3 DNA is TGTGCCAGCAGCTTAGAGTGGGACAGTGGGCTGTTTTTT.

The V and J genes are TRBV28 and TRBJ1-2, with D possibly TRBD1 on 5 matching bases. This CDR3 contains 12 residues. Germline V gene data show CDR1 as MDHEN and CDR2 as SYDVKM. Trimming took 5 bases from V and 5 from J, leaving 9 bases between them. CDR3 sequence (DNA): TGTGCCAGCAGTCTCAGGGTTTATGGCTACACCTTC. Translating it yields CASSLRVYGYTF.

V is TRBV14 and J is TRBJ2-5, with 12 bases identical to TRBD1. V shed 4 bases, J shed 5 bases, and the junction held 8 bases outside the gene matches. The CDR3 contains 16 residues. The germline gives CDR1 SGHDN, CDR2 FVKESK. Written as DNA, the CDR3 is TGTGCCAGCAGCCTCCTGGGACAGGGGGCGGCGGAGACCCAGTACTTC. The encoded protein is CASSLLGQGAAETQYF. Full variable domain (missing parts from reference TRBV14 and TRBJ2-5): EAGVTQFPSHSVIEKGQTVTLRCDPISGHDNLYWYRRVMGKEIKFLLHFVKESKQDESGMPNNRFLAERTGGTYSTLKVQPAELEDSGVYFCASSLLGQGAAETQYFGPGTRLLVL.

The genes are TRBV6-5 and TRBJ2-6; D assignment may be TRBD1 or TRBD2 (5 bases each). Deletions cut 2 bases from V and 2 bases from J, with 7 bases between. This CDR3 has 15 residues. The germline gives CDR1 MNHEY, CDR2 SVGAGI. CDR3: CASSYGGTGANVLTF. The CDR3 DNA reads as TGTGCCAGCAGTTACGGGGGTACTGGGGCCAACGTCCTGACTTTC.

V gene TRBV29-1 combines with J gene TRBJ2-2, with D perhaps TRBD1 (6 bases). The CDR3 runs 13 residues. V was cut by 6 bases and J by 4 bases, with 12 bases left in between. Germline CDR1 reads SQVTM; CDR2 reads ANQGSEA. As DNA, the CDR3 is TGCAGCGTGGGGACACCCTCCACCGGGGAGCTGTTTTTT. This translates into CSVGTPSTGELFF.

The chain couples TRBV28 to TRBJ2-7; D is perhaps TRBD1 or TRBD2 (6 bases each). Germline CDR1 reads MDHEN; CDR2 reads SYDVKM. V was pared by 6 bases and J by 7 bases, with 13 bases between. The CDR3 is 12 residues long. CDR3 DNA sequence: TGTGCCAGCAGATTCAAGGGGGGTGAGCAGTACTTC. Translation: CASRFKGGEQYF.

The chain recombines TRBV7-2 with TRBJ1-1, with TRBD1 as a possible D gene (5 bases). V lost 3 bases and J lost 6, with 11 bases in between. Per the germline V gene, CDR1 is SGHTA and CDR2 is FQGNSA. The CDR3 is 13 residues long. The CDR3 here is CASSFRTGSEAFF. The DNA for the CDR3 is TGTGCCAGCAGCTTTCGCACAGGATCTGAAGCTTTCTTT.

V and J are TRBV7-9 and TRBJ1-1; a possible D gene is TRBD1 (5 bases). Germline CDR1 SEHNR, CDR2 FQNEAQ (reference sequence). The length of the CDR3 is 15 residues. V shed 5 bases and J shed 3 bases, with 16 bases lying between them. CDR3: CASSPRWVGDTEAFF. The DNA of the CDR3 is TGTGCCAGCAGCCCCAGATGGGTAGGGGACACTGAAGCTTTCTTT.

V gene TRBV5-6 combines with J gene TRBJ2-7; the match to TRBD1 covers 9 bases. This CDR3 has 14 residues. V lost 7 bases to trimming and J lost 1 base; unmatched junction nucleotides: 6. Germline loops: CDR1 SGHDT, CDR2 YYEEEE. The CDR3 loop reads CASEPGTGSYEQYF. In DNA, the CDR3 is TGTGCCAGCGAGCCCGGGACAGGGTCCTACGAGCAGTACTTC.

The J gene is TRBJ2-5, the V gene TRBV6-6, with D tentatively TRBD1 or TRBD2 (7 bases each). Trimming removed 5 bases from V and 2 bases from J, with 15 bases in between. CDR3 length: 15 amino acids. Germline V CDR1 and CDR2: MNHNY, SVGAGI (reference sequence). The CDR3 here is CASSPQGGGQETQYF. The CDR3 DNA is TGTGCCAGCAGTCCCCAGGGGGGGGGTCAAGAGACCCAGTACTTC.

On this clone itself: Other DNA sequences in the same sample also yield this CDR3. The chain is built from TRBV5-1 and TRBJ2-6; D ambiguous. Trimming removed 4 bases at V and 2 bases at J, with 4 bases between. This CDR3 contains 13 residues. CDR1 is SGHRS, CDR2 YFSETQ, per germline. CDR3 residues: CASSLPGANVLTF. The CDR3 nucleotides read TGCGCCAGCAGCCTGCCTGGGGCCAACGTCCTGACTTTC. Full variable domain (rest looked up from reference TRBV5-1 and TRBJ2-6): KAGVTQTPRYLIKTRGQQVTLSCSPISGHRSVSWYQQTPGQGLQFLFEYFSETQRNKGNFPGRFSGRQFSNSRSEMNVSTLELGDSALYLCASSLPGANVLTFGAGSRLTVL.

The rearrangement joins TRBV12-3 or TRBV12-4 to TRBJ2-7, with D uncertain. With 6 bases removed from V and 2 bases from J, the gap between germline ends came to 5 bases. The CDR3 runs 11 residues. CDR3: CASRMTYEQYF. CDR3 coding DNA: TGTGCCAGCAGAATGACCTACGAGCAGTACTTC.

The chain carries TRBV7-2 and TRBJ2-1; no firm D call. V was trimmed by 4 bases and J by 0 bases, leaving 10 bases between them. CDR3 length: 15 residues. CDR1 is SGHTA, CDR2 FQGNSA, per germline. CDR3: CASSSWGSSYNEQFF. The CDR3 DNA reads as TGTGCCAGCAGCTCCTGGGGTAGCTCCTACAATGAGCAGTTCTTC.

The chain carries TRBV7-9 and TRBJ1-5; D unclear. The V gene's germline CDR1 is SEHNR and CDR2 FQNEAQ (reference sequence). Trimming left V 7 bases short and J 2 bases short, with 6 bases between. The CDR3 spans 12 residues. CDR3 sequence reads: CASTKGNQPQHF. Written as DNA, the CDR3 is TGTGCCAGCACTAAGGGCAATCAGCCCCAGCATTTT.

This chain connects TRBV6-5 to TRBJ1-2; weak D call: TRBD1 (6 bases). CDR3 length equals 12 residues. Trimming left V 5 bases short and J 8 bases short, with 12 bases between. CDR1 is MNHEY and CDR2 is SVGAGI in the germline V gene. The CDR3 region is CASSTQGRGYTF. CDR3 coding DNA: TGTGCCAGCAGTACACAGGGACGCGGCTACACCTTC.

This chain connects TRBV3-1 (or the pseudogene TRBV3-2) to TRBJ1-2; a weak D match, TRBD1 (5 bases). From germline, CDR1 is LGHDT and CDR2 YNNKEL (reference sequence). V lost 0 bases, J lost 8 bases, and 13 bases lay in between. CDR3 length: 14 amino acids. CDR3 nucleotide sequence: TGTGCCAGCAGCCAAGAGGGCAGGGTAGGCGGCTACACCTTC. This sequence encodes CASSQEGRVGGYTF.

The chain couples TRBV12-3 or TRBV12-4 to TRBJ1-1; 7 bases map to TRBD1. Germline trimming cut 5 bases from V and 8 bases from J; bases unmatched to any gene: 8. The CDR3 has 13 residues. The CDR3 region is CASSNTQGTEAFF. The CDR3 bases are TGTGCCAGCAGTAACACACAGGGGACCGAAGCTTTCTTT.